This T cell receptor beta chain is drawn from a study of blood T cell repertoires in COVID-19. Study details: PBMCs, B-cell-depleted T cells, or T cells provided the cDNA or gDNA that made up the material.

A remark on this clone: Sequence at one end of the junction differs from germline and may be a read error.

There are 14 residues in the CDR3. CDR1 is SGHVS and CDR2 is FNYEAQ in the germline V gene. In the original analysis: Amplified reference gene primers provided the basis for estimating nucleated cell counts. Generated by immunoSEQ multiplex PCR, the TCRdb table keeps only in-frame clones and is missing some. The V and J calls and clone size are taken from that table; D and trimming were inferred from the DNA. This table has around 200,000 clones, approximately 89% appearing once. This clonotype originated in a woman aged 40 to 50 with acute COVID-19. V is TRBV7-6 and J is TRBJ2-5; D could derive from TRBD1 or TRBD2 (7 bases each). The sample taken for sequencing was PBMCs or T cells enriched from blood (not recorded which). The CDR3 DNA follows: TGTGCCAGCAGCCTAGCGGCAGGGGGAGAGACCCAGTACTTC. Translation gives CASSLAAGGETQYF.